Listed here are 20 T cell receptor beta chains from one sample, sequenced in a study of shared clonotypes between healthy human individuals (dated by TCRdb to about 2020). Library preparation employed the immunoSEQ multiplex PCR assay. As stored in TCRdb, this immuneACCESS dataset retains in-frame rearrangements with V and J assigned. A fraction of the clones does not appear; measured against another copy, unresolved V genes explain less than half of the discrepancy, and the remainder lacks a known reason. The table for this sample lists more than 900,000 clones; 78% of them were counted only once. The top ten clones comprise roughly 0.62% of the sample. The sequenced material came from memory CD4+ T cells from PBMCs. The sample's cell subset or site label, decoded: CD45RA-negative fraction. The receptors were sampled from a man between 18 and 35 years old in good health. Some clones in this sample may be carry-over from other donors' samples.

Only a few counts were recorded for this clone. In DNA form, the CDR3 reads TGCAGCGTTGAGTGGACTCAAGCTTTCTTT. Protein sequence: CSVEWTQAFF. The chain couples TRBV29-1 to TRBJ1-1; D uncertain. Germline CDR1 reads SQVTM; CDR2 reads ANQGSEA. The CDR3 is 10 residues long. The V end was cut by 3 bases, the J end by 9 bases, with 8 bases between.

V and J are TRBV11-2 and TRBJ2-1; D gene unclear. V gave up 7 bases and J gave up 10 bases, with 14 bases separating them. CDR3 length equals 12 residues. The germline V gene has CDR1 SGHAT and CDR2 FQNNGV. CDR3 nucleotides: TGTGCCAGCACCCTACCCAGCAGGGAGCAGTTCTTC. Translated, it gives CASTLPSREQFF.

The CDR3 nucleotides read TGTGCCAGCAGCTTCTCCGGGACAGGGGGTGAGCAGTTCTTC. Protein: CASSFSGTGGEQFF. The V call is TRBV7-2, the J call TRBJ2-1, with 11 bases that match TRBD1. The CDR3 is 14 residues long. Trimming took 3 bases from V and 9 from J; bases not matched to a gene: 4. Germline CDR1 is SGHTA and CDR2 is FQGNSA.

V and J are TRBV4-1 and TRBJ2-1; TRBD2 agrees at 11 bases. The germline CDR1 and CDR2 sequences are MGHRA and YSYEKL. This CDR3 spans 14 amino acids. The ends lost 5 bases at V and 15 bases at J; junction bases unmatched: 12. The CDR3 spells CASSTQLAGDVPFF. Here the CDR3 DNA reads TGCGCCAGCAGCACTCAACTAGCGGGAGACGTTCCGTTCTTC.

This chain uses TRBV27 with TRBJ1-1; D unclear. This CDR3 has 14 residues. With 2 bases removed from V and 6 bases from J, the gap between germline ends came to 13 bases. The germline V gene has CDR1 MNHEY and CDR2 SMNVEV (reference sequence). The DNA of the CDR3 is TGTGCCAGCAGTTTACCGGTGCTAGGTTCTGAAGCTTTCTTT. This encodes CASSLPVLGSEAFF.

This clone was found once. This chain uses TRBV6-4 with TRBJ2-3; tentatively, D is TRBD1 (6 bases). CDR1 MRHNA and CDR2 SNTAGT come from the germline V gene. This CDR3 has 15 residues. Trimming removed 1 base from V and 0 bases from J, with 8 bases in between. As DNA, the CDR3 is TGTGCCAGCAGTGACTGGGGGCGAAGCACAGATACGCAGTATTTT. This codes for CASSDWGRSTDTQYF.

This chain joins TRBV5-4 and TRBJ2-2; no clear D gene. This CDR3 spans 14 amino acids. V gave up 3 bases and J gave up 1 base, with 7 bases separating them. Germline V gene data show CDR1 as SGHNT and CDR2 as YYREEE (reference sequence). The CDR3 DNA reads as TGTGCCAGCAGCTCCTATGGGAACACCGGGGAGCTGTTTTTT. Amino acid sequence: CASSSYGNTGELFF.

This clone was observed many times. The chain has TRBV18 and TRBJ2-6; D is ambiguous. This CDR3 is built from 13 residues. CDR1 is KGHSH and CDR2 is LQKENI in the germline V gene. The V end lost 9 bases, the J end lost 1 base, and 7 bases lay between the germline ends. The CDR3 nucleotides are TGTGCCAGTTCTGAGTCTGGGGCCAACGTCCTGACTTTC. Its protein product is CASSESGANVLTF.

The CDR3: CASRKGYRQTNEKLFF. The CDR3 coding sequence is TGTGCCAGCAGGAAGGGATACAGGCAAACTAATGAAAAACTGTTTTTT. J is TRBJ1-4 and V is TRBV27, with D maybe TRBD1 (5 bases). Germline V gene data show CDR1 as MNHEY and CDR2 as SMNVEV (reference sequence). V was cut by 6 bases and J by 1 base, with 15 bases left in between. There are 16 residues in the CDR3.

To note about this clone: Other DNA variants within this sample encode the same CDR3. This sequence joins TRBV28 and TRBJ2-7; D ambiguous. V was clipped by 3 bases and J by 2 bases, with 8 bases between them. The length of the CDR3 is 13 residues. Looked up from germline, CDR1 is MDHEN and CDR2 is SYDVKM. The CDR3 here is CASSLPSTYEQYF. The CDR3 region has the DNA TGTGCCAGCAGTTTGCCTTCCACCTACGAGCAGTACTTC. Complete variable domain (other parts from reference TRBV28 and TRBJ2-7): DVKVTQSSRYLVKRTGEKVFLECVQDMDHENMFWYRQDPGLGLRLIYFSYDVKMKEKGDIPEGYSVSREKKERFSLILESASTNQTSMYLCASSLPSTYEQYFGPGTRLTVT.

The genes are TRBV14 and TRBJ1-4; D gene unclear. Per the germline V gene, CDR1 is SGHDN and CDR2 is FVKESK. This CDR3 is 13 amino acids long. Trimming shortened V by 5 bases and J by 8 bases, and 12 bases separated the two germline ends. In DNA, the CDR3 is TGTGCCAGCAGCAGAAAAGCCGCCGAAAAACTGTTTTTT. Protein: CASSRKAAEKLFF.

The gene calls are TRBV27 and TRBJ1-1, with 8 bases that match TRBD1. CDR3 length: 15 amino acids. V lost 4 bases to trimming and J lost 4 bases; unmatched junction nucleotides: 8. Germline V gives CDR1 MNHEY, CDR2 SMNVEV (reference sequence). CDR3 DNA sequence: TGTGCCAGCAGTTACTCCCACAGGGGGAGCACTGAAGCTTTCTTT. Amino acids: CASSYSHRGSTEAFF.

The CDR3 DNA reads TGTGCCAGCAGCGAGGGAAACCCGGGACTAGGTCATGAGCAGTTCTTC. Translated: CASSEGNPGLGHEQFF. The chain combines TRBV7-3 with TRBJ2-1; 8 positions agree with TRBD2. Germline V gene sequence: CDR1 SGHTA, CDR2 FQGTGA. The CDR3 length is 16 residues. The junction had 14 bases not matched to a gene; V was cut back by 5 bases and J by 8 bases.

The chain has TRBV5-1 and TRBJ2-7; D gene uncertain. The CDR3 covers 14 residues. Per the germline V gene, CDR1 is SGHRS and CDR2 is YFSETQ. The ends were cut back, 0 bases at V and 3 bases at J, with 10 bases in the middle. The CDR3 loop is CASSLGIGGYEQYF. Here the CDR3 DNA reads TGCGCCAGCAGCTTGGGGATAGGCGGCTACGAGCAGTACTTC.

Comments on this clone: At one of its ends the junction is not consistent with the germline gene, which may arise from a read error. This chain links TRBV28 with TRBJ2-1; no clear D gene. CDR1 and CDR2 from the germline V gene are MDHEN and SYDVKM. The CDR3 has 13 amino acids. CDR3 nucleotides: TGTGCCAGCAGTCCTCACAATGACAATGAGCAGCTCTTC. This translates into CASSPHNDNEQLF. The whole variable domain, filled in from reference TRBV28 and TRBJ2-1, reads DVKVTQSSRYLVKRTGEKVFLECVQDMDHENMFWYRQDPGLGLRLIYFSYDVKMKEKGDIPEGYSVSREKKERFSLILESASTNQTSMYLCASSPHNDNEQLFGPGTRLTVL.

The gene calls are TRBV4-3 and TRBJ2-5; tentative D call: TRBD1 (7 bases). The CDR3 runs 15 residues. V lost 4 bases and J lost 11, with 23 bases in between. Per germline, CDR1 LGHNA and CDR2 YSLEER. CDR3: CASSRESYTRGEQYF. The CDR3 coding sequence is TGCGCCAGCAGCCGTGAGTCTTACACCAGGGGGGAGCAGTACTTC.

The V and J genes are TRBV30 and TRBJ1-3; D is perhaps TRBD1 (5 bases). Germline V gene lookup returns CDR1 GTSNPN and CDR2 SVGIG (reference sequence). Trimming left V 3 bases short and J 2 bases short, with 14 bases between. The CDR3 sequence is 15 residues long. CDR3 in DNA: TGTGCCTGGAGACTCACGGGGGGGACTGGAAACACCATATATTTT. Translated: CAWRLTGGTGNTIYF.

The V and J genes are TRBV30 and TRBJ1-6, with D perhaps TRBD1 (6 bases). With 1 base removed from V and 7 bases from J, the gap between germline ends came to 14 bases. The CDR3 extends over 15 amino acids. Germline V gives CDR1 GTSNPN, CDR2 SVGIG (reference sequence). The chain's CDR3 is CAWSGLGTQNSPLHF. The CDR3 region has the DNA TGTGCCTGGAGTGGTTTGGGGACACAGAATTCACCCCTCCACTTT.

This clone was seen a single time. V usage is TRBV19 and J usage is TRBJ2-7; the D gene is possibly TRBD1 (6 bases). Trimming took 5 bases from V and 4 from J, leaving 15 bases between them. Germline V gene data show CDR1 as LNHDA and CDR2 as SQIVND (reference sequence). The CDR3 extends over 14 amino acids. Here the CDR3 reads CASSSGTTRYEQYF. The CDR3 DNA sequence: TGTGCCAGTAGTTCCGGGACAACCCGTTACGAGCAGTACTTC.

J is TRBJ1-4 and V is TRBV6-5; D possibly corresponds to TRBD1 (5 bases). Germline lookup yields CDR1 MNHEY and CDR2 SVGAGI. Trimming left V 0 bases short and J 8 bases short, with 16 bases between. This CDR3 is built from 16 residues. The CDR3 DNA follows: TGTGCCAGCAGTTACTCTCACGGGACCCCGGAGGAAAAACTGTTTTTT. Protein sequence: CASSYSHGTPEEKLFF.